This record looks at one T cell receptor (beta chain) sequence and its context. This sample is drawn from a study of shared T cell receptors in the human thymus. V dropped 8 bases and J dropped 2 bases, with 13 bases sitting between them. Germline V lookup: CDR1 MNHNS, CDR2 SASEGT. The CDR3 totals 14 residues. Method: immunoSEQ multiplex PCR; TCRdb's copy keeps in-frame clones and lacks some. The sample lists about 710,000 clones; 70% to 90% were seen once. This sample also belongs to another study, concerning human thymus T cells. This second study notes: In corrective heart surgery, resections were taken, and these provided the thymus tissue. A high degree of thymic repertoire overlap among unrelated individuals was reported in related research.

Sequencing was done on a sample of thymocytes. The chain recombines TRBV6-1 with TRBJ1-5; no reliable D call. This clonotype was sampled from a boy under two years old with a congenital heart defect. Here the CDR3 DNA reads TGTGCCAGCGCTGGTGTCTCGGGCAATCAGCCCCAGCATTTT. It encodes CASAGVSGNQPQHF.